What follows are 15 T cell receptor beta chains derived from one specimen sequenced in a study of T cell responses to AZD1222 COVID-19 vaccine (dated by TCRdb to about 2021). Libraries were built with the immunoSEQ multiplex PCR assay. The immuneACCESS repertoire file appears here via TCRdb, limited to in-frame rearrangements. These files lack a portion of the clones; in checked studies, under half of the deficit traces to unresolved V genes, and the cause of the others is not known. This sample is represented by more than 150,000 clones; about nine tenths of them were singletons. More than 1.5% of the sample belongs to the ten largest clones. Read against the paper, the sample's time point label means: about 28 days (+/-7) after the second vaccine dose. The specimen was peripheral blood, collected 28 days after the second AZD1222 dose. The receptors were sampled from an adult who received the AZD1222 COVID-19 vaccine.

This chain joins TRBV7-2 and TRBJ2-3; TRBD1 agrees at 11 bases. The V gene's germline CDR1 is SGHTA and CDR2 FQGNSA. This CDR3 region has 15 residues. Unmatched junction bases numbered 4, after V lost 1 base and J lost 7 bases. CDR3 coding DNA: TGTGCCAGCAGCTTAGAAGGACAGGGGGCTTATACGCAGTATTTT. Residues: CASSLEGQGAYTQYF.

The J gene is TRBJ2-3, the V gene TRBV7-2, with unresolved D. The CDR3 loop spans 13 amino acids. The germline V gene has CDR1 SGHTA and CDR2 FQGNSA. Trimming removed 4 bases from V and 2 bases from J, with 7 bases in between. CDR3 amino acids: CASSSIHTDTQYF. The CDR3 DNA sequence: TGTGCCAGCAGCTCCATCCACACAGATACGCAGTATTTT.

The rearrangement joins TRBV7-2 to TRBJ2-7; D is ambiguous. Germline lookup yields CDR1 SGHTA and CDR2 FQGNSA. The CDR3 runs 12 residues. V lost 4 bases and J 2 bases, leaving 6 bases between the germline ends. The CDR3 DNA is TGTGCCAGCAGCTCCGAAGCCTACGAGCAGTACTTC. The encoded protein is CASSSEAYEQYF.

The V call is TRBV29-1, the J call TRBJ1-2; no clear D. The germline gives CDR1 SQVTM, CDR2 ANQGSEA. The V end was cut by 0 bases, the J end by 4 bases, with 15 bases between. The length of the CDR3 is 15 residues. In DNA form, the CDR3 reads TGCAGCGTTGAAGAACATCACGGGCAGCCCTATGGCTACACCTTC. This gives the protein CSVEEHHGQPYGYTF. Full variable domain (remainder filled in from reference TRBV29-1 and TRBJ1-2): SAVISQKPSRDICQRGTSLTIQCQVDSQVTMMFWYRQQPGQSLTLIATANQGSEATYESGFVIDKFPISRPNLTFSTLTVSNMSPEDSSIYLCSVEEHHGQPYGYTFGSGTRLTVV.

A remark on this clone: At the DNA level, this CDR3 is encoded by other sequences in the same sample as well. The chain employs TRBV28 and TRBJ1-5; TRBD1 matches 8 bases. The V gene end was trimmed by 5 bases and the J gene end by 2 bases; junction bases not matched to a gene: 2. The CDR3 has 14 amino acids. In germline, CDR1 is MDHEN, CDR2 SYDVKM. CDR3 bases: TGTGCCAGCAGTCTGGACAGGGGCAATCAGCCCCAGCATTTT. Amino acid sequence: CASSLDRGNQPQHF.

The CDR3 here is CASSEPRAGTSGYSSYEQYF. The DNA of the CDR3 is TGTGCCAGCAGTGAGCCGAGGGCAGGGACTAGCGGCTACAGCTCCTACGAGCAGTACTTC. V is TRBV2 and J is TRBJ2-7, with 11 bases matching TRBD2. The CDR3 loop spans 20 amino acids. Per germline, CDR1 SNHLY and CDR2 FYNNEI. J lost 0 bases, V lost 3 bases, and 16 bases had no gene match.

The chain joins TRBV30 to TRBJ1-4; D not certain. From germline, CDR1 is GTSNPN and CDR2 SVGIG (reference sequence). This CDR3 contains 11 residues. The V end was cut by 3 bases, the J end by 6 bases, with 5 bases between. CDR3 in DNA: TGTGCCTGGAGCTGGGATGAAAAACTGTTTTTT. As protein: CAWSWDEKLFF.

The V gene is TRBV2, the J gene TRBJ1-4, with 9 bases matching TRBD1. This CDR3 contains 15 residues. V was pared by 4 bases and J by 1 base, with 1 base of the junction left unmatched. The germline V gene has CDR1 SNHLY and CDR2 FYNNEI. The CDR3 region is CASSVDRGTNEKLFF. Here the CDR3 DNA reads TGTGCCAGCAGTGTGGACAGGGGAACTAATGAAAAACTGTTTTTT.

The chain is built from TRBV9 and TRBJ1-4; D possibly corresponds to TRBD1 (6 bases). Trimming left V 0 bases short and J 6 bases short, with 15 bases between. CDR3 length equals 16 residues. Germline-derived CDR1 and CDR2 are SGDLS and YYNGEE. Here the CDR3 DNA reads TGTGCCAGCAGCGTAGCAGGGGACGGCTCCTATGAAAAACTGTTTTTT. Translation: CASSVAGDGSYEKLFF.

The CDR3 is CASSRDRGYNSPLHF. CDR3 nucleotide sequence: TGTGCCAGCAGTCGAGACAGGGGCTATAATTCACCCCTCCACTTT. This chain connects TRBV6-5 to TRBJ1-6; 8 bases line up with TRBD1. The V and J ends lost 5 bases and 3 bases, in that order; junction bases with no gene match: 3. Germline assignment: CDR1 MNHEY and CDR2 SVGAGI. The CDR3 extends over 15 amino acids.

The count of this clone is one. This sequence joins TRBV27 and TRBJ2-3; weak D call: TRBD1 (6 bases). Germline lookup yields CDR1 MNHEY and CDR2 SMNVEV (reference sequence). This CDR3 spans 15 amino acids. V was trimmed by 5 bases and J by 0 bases, leaving 12 bases between them. CDR3 residues: CASSPGQWSTDTQYF. In DNA form, the CDR3 reads TGTGCCAGCAGTCCAGGACAGTGGAGCACAGATACGCAGTATTTT.

This chain links TRBV19 with TRBJ2-3; D is undetermined. Per the germline V gene, CDR1 is LNHDA and CDR2 is SQIVND (reference sequence). The ends were cut back, 1 base at V and 4 bases at J, with 9 bases in the middle. CDR3 length equals 14 residues. CDR3 DNA: TGTGCCAGTAGTATAGGGGGAACCGCAGATACGCAGTATTTT. Translation gives CASSIGGTADTQYF.

The V gene is TRBV11-2, the J gene TRBJ2-7, with 8 bases identical to TRBD1. Per the germline V gene, CDR1 is SGHAT and CDR2 is FQNNGV. CDR3 length: 16 amino acids. J lost 7 bases, V lost 2 bases, and 13 bases had no gene match. The CDR3 region has the DNA TGTGCCAGCAGCTTAACGTTCAGGCAGGGGGCGTATGAGCAGTACTTC. Protein: CASSLTFRQGAYEQYF.

The gene calls are TRBV6-2 or TRBV6-3 and TRBJ2-1; a possible D gene is TRBD2 (7 bases). The germline V and J ends were trimmed by 7 bases and 7 bases, with 23 bases remaining between them. The germline V gene has CDR1 MNHEY and CDR2 SVGEGT. The length of the CDR3 is 16 residues. Here the CDR3 DNA reads TGTGCCAGCATCCCAGGCGGGGGCCTAGGCGGGAATGAGCAGTTCTTC. Protein sequence: CASIPGGGLGGNEQFF.

This clone was seen a handful of times. The genes are TRBV19 and TRBJ2-3, with 7 bases lining up with TRBD1. CDR1 and CDR2 from the germline V gene are LNHDA and SQIVND (reference sequence). This CDR3 contains 13 residues. V gave up 6 bases and J gave up 3 bases; unmatched junction bases: 3. The CDR3 here is CASRDRVTDTQYF. CDR3 nucleotide sequence: TGTGCCAGTAGAGACAGGGTGACAGATACGCAGTATTTT.